The 19 T cell receptor beta chains below come from one sample, sequenced in a study of shared clonotypes between healthy human individuals (dated by TCRdb to about 2020). Receptors were amplified or captured by the immunoSEQ multiplex PCR assay. Sourced from immuneACCESS, this table was stored by TCRdb with only in-frame sequences that have V and J called. A share of the clones is absent; for the studies checked, an unresolved V gene accounts for under half, and the remainder has no known explanation. The sample table shows fewer than 2.5 million clones, and under 95% are seen once. Roughly 0.36% of the sample is held by the ten biggest clonotypes. The specimen sequenced was naive CD4+ T cells from PBMCs. Taken with the paper, the label for cell subset or site translates to: CD45RA+ positively selected. Source of these receptors: a man between 18 and 29 years old in good health. Some clones in this sample may be carry-over from other donors' samples.

The chain carries TRBV5-1 and TRBJ2-1; D may be TRBD2 (7 bases). Germline assignment: CDR1 SGHRS and CDR2 YFSETQ. The CDR3 has 15 residues. With 1 base removed from V and 9 bases from J, the gap between germline ends came to 17 bases. CDR3 loop: CASSLYAGALGEQFF. In DNA form, the CDR3 reads TGCGCCAGCAGCTTGTATGCGGGGGCGTTAGGTGAGCAGTTCTTC.

Comment on this clone: One end of the junction fails to match germline, which may point to a read error. This sample also contains other DNA sequences that code for the same CDR3. The V gene is TRBV25-1, the J gene TRBJ1-5; a weak D match, TRBD1 (5 bases). The CDR3 loop spans 14 amino acids. Per the germline V gene, CDR1 is MGHDK and CDR2 is SYGVNS. CDR3 coding DNA: TGTGCCAGCAGCGAATTAGGGGGCAATCAGCCCCAGCATTTT. It codes for CASSELGGNQPQHF.

The rearrangement joins TRBV2 to TRBJ2-5; maybe TRBD2 (5 bases). Trimming took off 4 bases at V and 4 bases at J, with 16 bases between the two ends. This CDR3 spans 15 amino acids. Germline V lookup: CDR1 SNHLY, CDR2 FYNNEI. CDR3 DNA: TGTGCCAGCAGTGGTCGGGCGGAGGTGGGAGAGACCCAGTACTTC. Its translation: CASSGRAEVGETQYF.

The chain has TRBV5-1 and TRBJ2-4, with TRBD2 matching 7 bases. The CDR3 is 14 residues long. Germline CDR1 and CDR2: SGHRS and YFSETQ. V shed 4 bases, J shed 5 bases, and the junction held 6 bases outside the gene matches. This chain's CDR3 is CASSPTSFENIQYF. The CDR3 bases are TGCGCCAGCAGCCCGACTAGCTTCGAAAACATTCAGTACTTC.

V and J are TRBV6-1 and TRBJ2-4; a possible D gene is TRBD1 (6 bases). CDR1 MNHNS and CDR2 SASEGT come from the germline V gene. The CDR3 covers 15 residues. V lost 3 bases and J 6 bases, leaving 15 bases between the germline ends. CDR3: CASSDPGGRGNIQYF. In DNA form, the CDR3 reads TGTGCCAGCAGTGACCCTGGGGGCAGGGGAAACATTCAGTACTTC.

The chain carries TRBV6-5 and TRBJ1-2; D is perhaps TRBD1 (5 bases). This CDR3 has 16 residues. Germline-derived CDR1 and CDR2 are MNHEY and SVGAGI. Trimming removed 3 bases from V and 4 bases from J, with 18 bases in between. The CDR3 spells CASSYYGTQGLYGYTF. For the CDR3, the DNA is TGTGCCAGCAGTTATTACGGGACTCAGGGACTCTATGGCTACACCTTC.

The chain is built from TRBV5-4 and TRBJ1-1; D gene ambiguous. Germline V gene lookup returns CDR1 SGHNT and CDR2 YYREEE (reference sequence). V shed 6 bases and J shed 1 base, with 19 bases lying between them. The CDR3 runs to 16 residues. CDR3 nucleotide sequence: TGTGCCAGCACCAACGTAGCCACCGACGGGAACACTGAAGCTTTCTTT. This translates into CASTNVATDGNTEAFF.

The chain employs TRBV6-1 and TRBJ2-2; perhaps TRBD2 as D (6 bases). The germline V gene encodes CDR1 MNHNS and CDR2 SASEGT. The CDR3 length is 15 residues. With 6 bases removed from V and 6 bases from J, the gap between germline ends came to 17 bases. Here the CDR3 DNA reads TGTGCCAGCAGCCCGGGACTGGGGCCATCCGGGGAGCTGTTTTTT. It specifies CASSPGLGPSGELFF.

V gene TRBV9 combines with J gene TRBJ2-3; 7 positions match TRBD2. CDR1 and CDR2 from the germline V gene are SGDLS and YYNGEE. Trimming removed 0 bases from V and 3 bases from J; junction bases left unmatched: 7. CDR3 length: 16 amino acids. The CDR3 loop is CASSVGVAGVTDTQYF. For the CDR3, the DNA is TGTGCCAGCAGCGTAGGGGTTGCGGGAGTGACAGATACGCAGTATTTT.

The genes are TRBV5-1 and TRBJ1-2; 7 bases map to TRBD1. The germline V gene has CDR1 SGHRS and CDR2 YFSETQ. CDR3 length: 15 amino acids. Trimming took 4 bases from V and 3 from J; bases not matched to a gene: 9. The CDR3 protein is CASSVGDSHYYGYTF. The CDR3 DNA sequence: TGCGCCAGCAGCGTGGGGGACAGCCATTACTATGGCTACACCTTC.

The chain links TRBV6-5 to TRBJ1-1; D is uncertain. CDR1 is MNHEY and CDR2 is SVGAGI in the germline V gene. This CDR3 has 13 residues. Trimming stripped 6 bases from V and 1 base from J, with 9 bases between. This CDR3 reads CASSINENTEAFF. The CDR3 region has the DNA TGTGCCAGCAGCATTAACGAGAACACTGAAGCTTTCTTT.

The chain has TRBV14 and TRBJ2-5; D is perhaps TRBD1 (7 bases). Germline V lookup: CDR1 SGHDN, CDR2 FVKESK. V was pared by 2 bases and J by 5 bases, with 9 bases between. The CDR3 spans 13 residues. For the CDR3, the DNA is TGTGCCAGCAGCCAATCAGGGGGGGAGACCCAGTACTTC. Residues: CASSQSGGETQYF.

This clone was seen just once. The V and J genes are TRBV5-1 and TRBJ1-3; D may be TRBD1 (5 bases). V was cut by 6 bases and J by 1 base, with 8 bases left in between. Per germline, CDR1 SGHRS and CDR2 YFSETQ. The CDR3 has 13 amino acids. The CDR3 DNA follows: TGCGCCAGCAATGAGGGGTCTGGAAACACCATATATTTT. Its protein is CASNEGSGNTIYF.

J is TRBJ2-5 and V is TRBV19, with D tentatively TRBD2 (5 bases). Germline lookup yields CDR1 LNHDA and CDR2 SQIVND (reference sequence). This CDR3 has 14 amino acids. Trimming took off 3 bases at V and 5 bases at J, with 13 bases between the two ends. In DNA, the CDR3 is TGTGCCAGTAGTATCGGCGGGCGGTGGGAGACCCAGTACTTC. It is translated as CASSIGGRWETQYF.

The J gene is TRBJ1-1, the V gene TRBV11-2; D is unclear. CDR3 length: 15 residues. Trimming removed 6 bases from V and 2 bases from J, with 16 bases in between. Germline V lookup: CDR1 SGHAT, CDR2 FQNNGV. CDR3 in DNA: TGTGCCAGCAGGTACCGGCGGACCTTTAACACTGAAGCTTTCTTT. Translated, it gives CASRYRRTFNTEAFF.

This rearrangement joins TRBV5-1 to TRBJ2-1, with 10 nucleotides matching TRBD2. Germline V CDR1 and CDR2: SGHRS, YFSETQ. J lost 9 bases, V lost 3 bases, and 12 bases had no gene match. The CDR3 length is 16 residues. The CDR3 protein is CASSSWASGSVGEQFF. The CDR3 DNA reads TGCGCCAGCAGCTCGTGGGCTAGCGGGAGTGTTGGTGAGCAGTTCTTC.

The genes are TRBV28 and TRBJ2-7, with a weak D call TRBD1 (5 bases). Trimming cost V 7 bases and J 1 base, with 14 bases left between them. The CDR3 contains 14 residues. Germline CDR1 MDHEN, CDR2 SYDVKM. CDR3 DNA sequence: TGTGCCAGCACCATCAGGGCCTTATCCTACGAGCAGTACTTC. Encoded protein: CASTIRALSYEQYF.

The gene calls are TRBV5-1 and TRBJ2-7, with 10 bases lining up with TRBD2. V shed 3 bases, J shed 0 bases, and the junction held 3 bases outside the gene matches. The CDR3 consists of 15 residues. Germline values: CDR1 SGHRS, CDR2 YFSETQ. This CDR3 is CASSSRTSGSYEQYF. As DNA, the CDR3 is TGCGCCAGCAGCTCCCGGACTAGCGGCTCCTACGAGCAGTACTTC.

The rearrangement joins TRBV18 to TRBJ2-2, with TRBD1 matching 8 bases. CDR3 length equals 15 residues. Germline V lookup: CDR1 KGHSH, CDR2 LQKENI. Trimming cost V 6 bases and J 4 bases; bases outside gene matches: 7. In nucleotides, the CDR3 is TGTGCCAGCTCGGCGGACAGGGCGCCCACCGGGGAGCTGTTTTTT. This encodes CASSADRAPTGELFF.